The subject of this entry is one T cell receptor beta chain. Its specificity is not known. The sample carries other DNA sequences with the same CDR3. The table came from immunoSEQ multiplex PCR; TCRdb's copy has only in-frame clones and leaves some out. The table shows 2 million to 2.5 million clones, with 93% occurring only once. The V gene lost 6 bases and the J gene lost 5 bases, with 10 bases spanning the gap. This CDR3 is 12 amino acids long. Germline values: CDR1 SNHLY, CDR2 FYNNEI. The study drew its donors from healthy HIV-negative adults without recent acute infections or vaccinations. This sample stems from a study of shared clonotypes between healthy human individuals. Regarding the study as a whole: Naive subsets, compared against memory subsets, generally had larger estimated richness values. Naive CD4 clonotypes were shared across a few donors at around 5%.

This TCR was sampled from a man younger than 35 in good health. Some clones in this sample may be carry-over from other donors' samples. Sequenced sample: naive CD4+ T cells from PBMCs. The subset denotes: CD45RA+ positively selected. V usage is TRBV2 and J usage is TRBJ2-5, with D possibly TRBD2 on 5 matching bases. The CDR3 here is CASRGDGETQYF. In DNA, the CDR3 is TGTGCCAGCAGGGGAGATGGGGAGACCCAGTACTTC.